This record covers a single T cell receptor beta chain. Which antigen it targets is not known. One base away there is no much larger clone; base qualities are not given. The donors were healthy, HIV-negative adults with no recently reported acute infections or vaccinations. Every donor was a Caucasian adult residing in Nashville, Tennessee, USA. CD4+ T cells were enriched through magnetic negative selection, after which naive cells were positively selected on CD45RA and the remaining negative fraction served as the memory subset. After blood collection by leukapheresis, PBMCs were isolated using Ficoll-Histopaque density gradient centrifugation and then cryopreserved in the vapor phase of liquid nitrogen. Analytical flow cytometry was used to check the purity and quantity of each magnetically sorted T cell population. Genomic DNA was isolated from each sorted fraction and quantified by UV absorbance on a Nanodrop 2000c.

At the junction V is shortened by 0 bases and J by 3 bases; bases outside the gene matches: 4. The CDR3 goes from the cysteine to the phenylalanine over 15 residues. Only the CDR3 part of the read is kept: 45 bases, read in frame from the first base. According to the germline V gene, CDR1 reads LGHNT and CDR2 reads FRNRAP. This record belongs to a study of shared clonotypes between healthy human individuals (dated by TCRdb to about 2020). In terms of the full investigation: A couple of women and three men aged 18 to 49 years were included in the cohort. Per donor, leukapheresis produced somewhere between about 0.9 and 9 billion PBMCs. The study deeply sequenced blood TCR repertoires of several healthy adults to estimate repertoire size and the extent of clonotype sharing between individuals. To increase sequencing depth and limit assay-specific biases, different laboratories used diverse techniques to prepare libraries and sequence TCR repertoires. Per donor, three plates each were used for CD4 naive and CD4 memory, two for CD8 naive, and one for CD8 memory. The full study reports these points: Around 5.4% of naive CD4, 3.5% of naive CD8, about 2.5% of memory CD4, and approximately 0.39% of memory CD8 clonotypes were shared across several donors. Larger estimated clonotype richness was generally found for naive subsets than for memory subsets. Rarefaction of sorted-subset datasets indicated incomplete sequencing despite the large sequencing depth. Compared with non-shared clonotypes, clonotypes shared by all four sorted-subset donors had higher generation probabilities. Only blood was sampled, and tissue TCR repertoires likely differ from those in blood. Based on pairwise subsampling, the degree of clonotype sharing among donors was expected to be affected by sequencing depth. Because the study included only a small number of donors, the genetic and exposure-history diversity represented was limited.

TCR CDR3 regions were amplified from genomic DNA by multiplex PCR using the deep immunoSEQ assay. Genomic DNA extracted from each cell subset was distributed evenly over all wells of several immunoSEQ 96-well plates, and each plate served as one replicate. For sorted subsets, around 200 ng genomic DNA, equal to tens of thousands of T cell genomes, was loaded into each replicate PCR. Purified libraries were quantified with a Qubit 3.0 fluorometer, sized on a Bioanalyzer 2100, and re-quantified with the KAPA Library Quantification kit. A separate single-read 150-cycle Illumina NextSeq 550 flow cell was used to sequence each immunoSEQ 96-well plate. The authors processed their data as follows. Because the immunoSEQ output included only junctional sequences and no quality scores, the filtering could not be the same as the filtering used for full-length reads. To assign V/J genes and CDR3, sequences were annotated using PyIR, a Python wrapper for IgBLAST v1.9, with IMGT germline references. Reads with weak V/J assignments (E-value above 1e-6), missing CDR3, stop codons, out-of-frame junctions, or ambiguous translated residues were removed. V3J clonotypes were defined as sequences sharing the same inferred V gene, J gene, and CDR3 amino acid sequence. Percentage overlap between repertoires was computed as shared unique clonotypes divided by the size of the smaller repertoire. Three approaches were used to assess repertoire richness: RTK rarefaction, the Chao1 estimator, and Recon v2.1 estimates of unobserved clonotypes. Generation probabilities for all TCRbeta clonotypes obtained by the gDNA method from a handful of donors were computed using OLGA. TCRdb mirrors the immuneACCESS table, restricted to in-frame sequences. Some clones are absent from its copies; in checked studies, under half trace to an unresolved V gene, and the reason for the others is unknown. Clone size and the V and J calls come from that table; the DNA yielded D and trimming. This sample comprises 2 million to 2.5 million clones, over 85% of them detected only once. The ten largest clones represent under 0.45% of the sample.

The chain is assembled from TRBV12-5 and TRBJ2-5, with 7 bases aligning to TRBD1. Sequences were obtained from naive CD4+ T cells from PBMCs. The sample's cell subset or site, from its label and the paper: CD45RA+ positively selected. The receptor's source is a young man in good health. Some clones in this sample may be carry-over from other donors' samples. In nucleotide form, the sequence is TGTGCTAGTGGTTTGGTGACAGGGTTCGAAGAGACCCAGTACTTC. It codes for CASGLVTGFEETQYF.